These 4 T cell receptor beta chains came from one sample sequenced in a study of T cell responses to AZD1222 COVID-19 vaccine. Clones were read by immunoSEQ multiplex PCR, and TCRdb kept only the in-frame ones, dropping some. Of some 150,000 clones in the sample, more than 70% were seen once. Material: peripheral blood, obtained 28 days after the second AZD1222 dose. The source is an adult who received the AZD1222 COVID-19 vaccine.

This clone was counted a single time. This chain links TRBV27 with TRBJ2-7, with D perhaps matching TRBD2 (6 bases). Germline CDR1 is MNHEY and CDR2 is SMNVEV (reference sequence). The CDR3 covers 15 residues. Trimming shortened V by 0 bases and J by 6 bases, and 15 bases separated the two germline ends. The CDR3 DNA reads as TGTGCCAGCAGTTTATCTCGTGGAAGCGGGCTCGAGCAGTACTTC. It specifies CASSLSRGSGLEQYF.

A single count supports this clone. One junction end disagrees with the germline gene, perhaps due to a read error. V gene TRBV7-2 combines with J gene TRBJ1-5, with 7 bases matching TRBD1. This CDR3 has 17 amino acids. CDR1 is SGHTA and CDR2 is FQGNSA in the germline V gene. CDR3 loop: CASSLAAQGSSNQPQHF. In nucleotides, the CDR3 is TGTGCCAGCAGCCTAGCGGCACAGGGGTCTAGCAATCAGCCCCAGCATTTT. Together with reference TRBV7-2 and TRBJ1-5, the CDR3 gives the full variable domain: GAGVSQSPSNKVTEKGKDVELRCDPISGHTALYWYRQSLGQGLEFLIYFQGNSAPDKSGLPSDRFSAERTGGSVSTLTIQRTQQEDSAVYLCASSLAAQGSSNQPQHFGDGTRLSIL.

V is TRBV3-1 (or the pseudogene TRBV3-2) and J is TRBJ1-2, with a possible D match to TRBD1 (6 bases). The V end lost 1 base, the J end lost 7 bases, and 10 bases lay between the germline ends. This CDR3 spans 13 amino acids. CDR1 and CDR2 from the germline V gene are LGHDT and YNNKEL (reference sequence). Here the CDR3 reads CASSQVGQLGYTF. Written as DNA, the CDR3 is TGTGCCAGCAGCCAAGTTGGACAGCTTGGCTACACCTTC.

V and J are TRBV11-3 and TRBJ1-1; D possibly corresponds to TRBD1 (5 bases). V was shortened by 4 bases and J by 8 bases, with 11 bases between the two germline ends. The germline gives CDR1 SGHNT, CDR2 YENEEA. The CDR3 contains 12 residues. CDR3 in amino acids: CASSSRQLEAFF. The CDR3 DNA reads TGTGCCAGCAGCTCGAGACAGCTAGAAGCTTTCTTT.